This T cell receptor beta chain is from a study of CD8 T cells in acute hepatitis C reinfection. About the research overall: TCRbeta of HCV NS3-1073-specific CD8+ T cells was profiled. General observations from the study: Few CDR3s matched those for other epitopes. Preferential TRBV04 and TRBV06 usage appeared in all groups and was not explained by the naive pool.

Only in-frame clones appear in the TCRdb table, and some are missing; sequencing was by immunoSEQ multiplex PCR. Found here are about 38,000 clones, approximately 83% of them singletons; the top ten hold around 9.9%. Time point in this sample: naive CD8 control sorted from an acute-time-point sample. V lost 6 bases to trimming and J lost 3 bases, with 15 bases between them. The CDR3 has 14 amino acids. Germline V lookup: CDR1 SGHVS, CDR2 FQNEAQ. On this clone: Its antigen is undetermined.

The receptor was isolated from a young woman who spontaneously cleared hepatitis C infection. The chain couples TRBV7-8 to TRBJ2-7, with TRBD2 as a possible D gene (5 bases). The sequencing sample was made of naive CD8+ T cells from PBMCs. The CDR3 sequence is CASRKKGAGYEQYF. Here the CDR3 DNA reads TGTGCCAGCAGAAAGAAGGGTGCGGGCTACGAGCAGTACTTC. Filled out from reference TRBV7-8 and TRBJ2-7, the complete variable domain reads GAGVSQSPRYKVAKRGQDVALRCDPISGHVSLFWYQQALGQGPEFLTYFQNEAQLDKSGLPSDRFFAERPEGSVSTLKIQRTQQEDSAVYLCASRKKGAGYEQYFGPGTRLTVT.